This T cell receptor beta chain was sequenced in a study of response to subunit inactivated influenza vaccine. The CDR3 consists of 13 residues. The germline V gene encodes CDR1 SNHLY and CDR2 FYNNEI. TCRdb re-derived calls from the RT-PCR reads in MiXCR, one entry per CDR3 protein. The data contain 500,000 to 700,000 distinct CDR3 sequences, approximately 22% of them singletons. Comment on this clonotype: The junction differs from germline at one of its ends, possibly a read error.

The same sample was also used in a study of T cells expressing NK-cell markers. According to that study: A 5'RACE template switching approach incorporating UMIs was used to make TCR beta cDNA. It was sorted CD3+CD56-NKG2C+, CD3+CD56+NKG2C- and CD3+CD56+NKG2C+ T cells that provided the TCR beta repertoires. Only alpha-beta TCR T cells were sorted in several experiments, using an anti-gamma-delta TCR antibody. The dominant NKG2C+ clonotypes represented about 1.0-7.5% of CD8+ T cells in six or seven donors. Evidence did not settle whether expanded NKG2C+ T cell clones targeted HCMV.

The origin of this receptor is a man between 50 and 59 years old who received an inactivated influenza vaccine. The chain has TRBV2 and TRBJ2-5; D uncertain. Sequences were derived from CD4+ T cells sorted from PBMCs, sampled roughly 12 days after vaccination. The CDR3 DNA reads as TGTGCCAGCAGGCTCGGAGAACAAGGGACCCAGTACTTC. Its protein product is CASRLGEQGTQYF.